These 7 T cell receptor beta chains share one sample of origin, sequenced in a study of blood T cell repertoires in COVID-19. Sequencing was performed with immunoSEQ multiplex PCR; in TCRdb, only in-frame clones are kept and a portion is missing. The table lists approximately 150,000 clones, over 75% of them singletons. The sample comprised peripheral blood. These receptor sequences come from a woman aged 50 to 65 with acute or convalescent COVID-19.

With respect to this clone: This sample includes further DNA sequences coding for the same CDR3. The V and J genes are TRBV19 and TRBJ1-1; 7 bases are shared with TRBD1. The V gene end was trimmed by 3 bases and the J gene end by 5 bases; junction bases not matched to a gene: 3. CDR3 length equals 13 residues. From germline, CDR1 is LNHDA and CDR2 SQIVND (reference sequence). CDR3 nucleotide sequence: TGTGCCAGTAGTATCCGACAGGGAACTGAAGCTTTCTTT. Amino acid sequence: CASSIRQGTEAFF.

The chain recombines TRBV4-1 with TRBJ2-2, with D possibly being TRBD1 (5 bases). V lost 0 bases, J lost 7 bases, and 12 bases lay in between. CDR3 length: 15 amino acids. The germline V gene encodes CDR1 MGHRA and CDR2 YSYEKL. The CDR3 DNA reads TGCGCCAGCAGCCAAGATGTGACAGCTCTCGGGGAGCTGTTTTTT. It encodes CASSQDVTALGELFF.

This chain uses TRBV11-3 with TRBJ1-1; weak D call: TRBD1 (5 bases). Trimming left V 2 bases short and J 11 bases short, with 9 bases between. From germline, CDR1 is SGHNT and CDR2 YENEEA. The CDR3 length is 11 residues. DNA of the CDR3: TGTGCCAGCAGCTTAAGGGGTGAGGCTTTCTTT. Protein: CASSLRGEAFF.

The V call is TRBV9, the J call TRBJ1-2; D may be TRBD1 (5 bases). CDR1 is SGDLS and CDR2 is YYNGEE in the germline V gene. The CDR3 has 15 amino acids. The V and J ends lost 0 bases and 3 bases respectively, with 12 bases between them. CDR3 residues: CASSVVLGGYYGYTF. In DNA form, the CDR3 reads TGTGCCAGCAGCGTAGTTCTGGGGGGATACTATGGCTACACCTTC.

The chain couples TRBV10-3 to TRBJ1-4; D is possibly TRBD1 (6 bases). V lost 6 bases and J lost 4, with 9 bases in between. Looked up from germline, CDR1 is ENHRY and CDR2 is SYGVKD. The CDR3 length is 13 residues. CDR3 in amino acids: CAIRDSNNEKLFF. CDR3 in DNA: TGTGCCATCAGGGACAGCAATAATGAAAAACTGTTTTTT.

This chain links TRBV18 with TRBJ2-7; 7 bases align to TRBD1. CDR3 size: 16 residues. V lost 3 bases and J lost 3; bases outside the gene matches: 11. CDR1 and CDR2 from the germline V gene are KGHSH and LQKENI. The CDR3 protein is CASSPFRQGRGYEQYF. CDR3 nucleotides: TGTGCCAGCTCACCGTTCAGACAGGGCCGCGGCTACGAGCAGTACTTC.

The chain employs TRBV18 and TRBJ2-7; D possibly corresponds to TRBD2 (5 bases). CDR1 KGHSH and CDR2 LQKENI come from the germline V gene. Trimming shortened V by 3 bases and J by 3 bases, and 9 bases separated the two germline ends. This CDR3 is built from 13 residues. CDR3 region: CASSPAEVYEQYF. The CDR3 DNA reads as TGTGCCAGCTCACCGGCGGAGGTCTACGAGCAGTACTTC. The full variable domain, completed using reference TRBV18 and TRBJ2-7, is NAGVMQNPRHLVRRRGQEARLRCSPMKGHSHVYWYRQLPEEGLKFMVYLQKENIIDESGMPKERFSAEFPKEGPSILRIQQVVRGDSAAYFCASSPAEVYEQYFGPGTRLTVT.